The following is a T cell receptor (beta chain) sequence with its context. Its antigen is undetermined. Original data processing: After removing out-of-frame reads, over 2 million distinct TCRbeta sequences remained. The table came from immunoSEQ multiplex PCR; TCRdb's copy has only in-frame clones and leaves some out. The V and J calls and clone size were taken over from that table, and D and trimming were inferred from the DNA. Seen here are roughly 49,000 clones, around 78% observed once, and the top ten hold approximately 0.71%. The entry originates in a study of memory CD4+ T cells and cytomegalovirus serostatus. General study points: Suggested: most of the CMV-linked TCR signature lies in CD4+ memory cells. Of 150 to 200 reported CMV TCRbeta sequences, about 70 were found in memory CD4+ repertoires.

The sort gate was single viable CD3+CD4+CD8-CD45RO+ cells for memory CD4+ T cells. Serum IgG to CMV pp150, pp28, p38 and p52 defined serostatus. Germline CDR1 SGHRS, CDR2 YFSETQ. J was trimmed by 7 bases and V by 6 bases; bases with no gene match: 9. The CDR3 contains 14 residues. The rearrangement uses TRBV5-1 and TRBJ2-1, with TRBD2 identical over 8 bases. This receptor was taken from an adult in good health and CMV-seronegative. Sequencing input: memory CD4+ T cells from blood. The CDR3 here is CASTPGGHLNEQFF. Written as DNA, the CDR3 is TGCGCCAGCACCCCGGGGGGGCATTTAAATGAGCAGTTCTTC.